These T cell receptor beta chains were read from a single sample in a study of early T cells in non-severe SARS-CoV-2 infection. TCRdb ran MiXCR on the 5' RACE reads and lists one entry per CDR3 protein. The table lists under 30,000 distinct CDR3 sequences, 4.5% to 7% of them singletons, with around 2.5% in the top ten. Sequencing was performed on whole blood. These receptors originate from an adult who was a healthcare worker with PCR-confirmed SARS-CoV-2 infection or an uninfected control (not recorded which). The conserved cysteine and the conserved F or W are not part of the CDR3 here.

J: TRBJ2-5; V: TRBV20-1; CDR3: SARTLAGGQETQY
J: TRBJ2-3; V: TRBV20-1; CDR3: SAKRGATTDTQY
J: TRBJ2-1; V: TRBV21-1; CDR3: ASSKVPGTGDYNEQF
J: TRBJ2-1; V: TRBV7-8; CDR3: ASIPPGTGGHEQF
J: TRBJ1-6; V: TRBV11-2; CDR3: ASSPPGGSYNSPLH
J: TRBJ1-1; V: TRBV5-4; CDR3: ASSLAPMNTEAF
J: TRBJ2-1; V: TRBV7-9; CDR3: ASSPPWDRTNEQF
J: TRBJ2-7; V: TRBV6-5; CDR3: ASSRGGSYEQY
J: TRBJ2-3; V: TRBV6-6; CDR3: ASSRQGGRGNTQY
J: TRBJ2-1; V: TRBV12-3/TRBV12-4; CDR3: ASSLWRAGDNEQF
J: TRBJ1-2; V: TRBV6-6; CDR3: ASRDRQGGRHGYT
J: TRBJ2-1; V: TRBV19; CDR3: ASSIGYMGNEQF
J: TRBJ2-3; V: TRBV2; CDR3: ACSRSQRDTQY
J: TRBJ1-5; V: TRBV28; CDR3: ASRGSNQPQH
J: TRBJ2-1; V: TRBV11-2; CDR3: ASSGDYPRGNEQF
J: TRBJ2-7; V: TRBV28; CDR3: ASSFPGEAYEQY
J: TRBJ1-6; V: TRBV11-2; CDR3: ASTKLGSPLH
J: TRBJ2-5; V: TRBV7-6; CDR3: ASSLNSETQY
J: TRBJ2-3; V: TRBV28; CDR3: ASSSRGFGTDTQY
J: TRBJ2-7; V: TRBV5-1; CDR3: ASSLLSGGPYEQY
J: TRBJ1-2; V: TRBV29-1; CDR3: SGEDIYGYT
J: TRBJ2-1; V: TRBV5-1; CDR3: ASSLGLAGAAGEQF
J: TRBJ1-1; V: TRBV11-2; CDR3: ASSLLQGTEAF
J: TRBJ2-3; V: TRBV6-5; CDR3: ASTIDRGTDTQY
J: TRBJ2-2; V: TRBV19; CDR3: ASSIGLASTGELF
J: TRBJ1-5; V: TRBV27; CDR3: ASGLTGVSNQPQH
J: TRBJ1-5; V: TRBV7-2; CDR3: ASSLGEKGHQPQH
J: TRBJ2-7; V: TRBV28; CDR3: ASSARQGPYEQY
J: TRBJ2-3; V: TRBV5-1; CDR3: ASSLAGDTQY
J: TRBJ2-7; V: TRBV20-1; CDR3: SAKGDRNSEQY